The clone carrying this TCR beta chain was detected only a few times. Antigen: not known. The data originate from a study of T-cell reconstitution after alpha-beta-depleted transplantation in children. CDR3 length: 13 residues. Germline-derived CDR1 and CDR2 are ENHRY and SYGVKD. Trimming shortened V by 1 base and J by 3 bases, and 6 bases separated the two germline ends. Unique molecular identifiers featured in how the TCRbeta library was prepared. TCRdb called the PCR reads again in MiXCR, with one record for every CDR3 protein. Counted here are just over 950,000 distinct CDR3 sequences, roughly 29% occurring once; the ten biggest clones make up roughly 30%. General study points: It was reported that alpha-beta T cells came from several hundred expanded graft clones (about two months after transplant). At day 60, the high TCRbeta diversity found in some patients originated from recipient T cells and thymic progenitors that had survived.

The chain combines TRBV10-3 with TRBJ1-1, with D perhaps matching TRBD1 (5 bases). The receptor was isolated from a boy under two years old who had a stem cell transplant for SCID, so the T cells may come from the graft donor. The source material was PBMCs, mostly from graft donor cells, sampled 360 days after TCRalphabeta/CD19-depleted stem cell transplant. The CDR3 coding sequence is TGTGCCATCAGTGAGTTGACAGACACTGAAGCTTTCTTT. Amino acids: CAISELTDTEAFF.